The present entry profiles one T cell receptor beta chain with its context. The target antigen is unknown. The sample belongs to a study of cytomegalovirus exposure and HLA in healthy donors. General study points: The tendency of first-cohort TCR clusters to co-occur in the 120 validation repertoires was the finding of a later analysis.

This CDR3 comprises 18 residues. The V gene's germline CDR1 is SNHLY and CDR2 FYNNEI. The V and J ends lost 8 bases and 0 bases respectively, with 20 bases between them. The method was immunoSEQ multiplex PCR; TCRdb's version includes in-frame clones alone and lacks a portion of them. Among over 150,000 clones listed, approximately 86% were seen once. Sequenced material: PBMCs. The rearrangement uses TRBV2 and TRBJ1-6; D unresolved. The clonotype was recovered from a woman in her late teens or twenties in good health and CMV-seronegative. In DNA, the CDR3 is TGTGCCAGCGGGCGTGACCGTTCCCAGAGCTCCTATAATTCACCCCTCCACTTT. Translated, it gives CASGRDRSQSSYNSPLHF. The full variable domain, with the rest looked up from reference TRBV2 and TRBJ1-6, is EPEVTQTPSHQVTQMGQEVILRCVPISNHLYFYWYRQILGQKVEFLVSFYNNEISEKSEIFDDQFSVERPDGSNFTLKIRSTKLEDSAMYFCASGRDRSQSSYNSPLHFGNGTRLTVT.